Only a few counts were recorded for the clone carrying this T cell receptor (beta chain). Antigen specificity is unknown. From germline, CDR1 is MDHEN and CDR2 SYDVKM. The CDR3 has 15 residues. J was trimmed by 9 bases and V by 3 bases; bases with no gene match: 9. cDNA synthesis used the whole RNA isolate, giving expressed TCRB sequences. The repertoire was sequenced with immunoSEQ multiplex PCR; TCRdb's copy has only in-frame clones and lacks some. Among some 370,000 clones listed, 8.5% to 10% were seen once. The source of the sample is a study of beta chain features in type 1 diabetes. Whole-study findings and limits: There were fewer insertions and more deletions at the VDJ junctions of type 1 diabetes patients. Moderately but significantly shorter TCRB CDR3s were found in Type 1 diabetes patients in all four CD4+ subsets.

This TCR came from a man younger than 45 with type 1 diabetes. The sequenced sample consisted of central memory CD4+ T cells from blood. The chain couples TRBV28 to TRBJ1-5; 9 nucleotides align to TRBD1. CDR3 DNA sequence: TGTGCCAGCAGTTTCAGGGGACAGGGCTTTAGGCCCCAGCATTTT. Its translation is CASSFRGQGFRPQHF. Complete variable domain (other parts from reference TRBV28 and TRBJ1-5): DVKVTQSSRYLVKRTGEKVFLECVQDMDHENMFWYRQDPGLGLRLIYFSYDVKMKEKGDIPEGYSVSREKKERFSLILESASTNQTSMYLCASSFRGQGFRPQHFGDGTRLSIL.